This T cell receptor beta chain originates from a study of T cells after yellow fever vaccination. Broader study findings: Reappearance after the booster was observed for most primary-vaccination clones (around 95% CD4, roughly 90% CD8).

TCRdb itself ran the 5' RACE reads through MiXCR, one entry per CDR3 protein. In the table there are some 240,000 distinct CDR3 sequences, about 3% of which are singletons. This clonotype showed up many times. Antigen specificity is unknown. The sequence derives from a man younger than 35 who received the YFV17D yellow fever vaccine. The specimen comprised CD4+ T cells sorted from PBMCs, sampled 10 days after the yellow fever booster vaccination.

CDR3 protein: CASSQGATSGGEETQYF. For the CDR3, the DNA is TGTGCCAGCAGCCAAGGTGCGACTAGCGGGGGAGAAGAGACCCAGTACTTC. V is TRBV3-1 and J is TRBJ2-5, with 12 bases matching TRBD2. This CDR3 region has 17 residues. V was pared by 1 base and J by 3 bases, with 6 bases of the junction left unmatched. Germline V CDR1 and CDR2: LGHDT, YNNKEL (reference sequence).